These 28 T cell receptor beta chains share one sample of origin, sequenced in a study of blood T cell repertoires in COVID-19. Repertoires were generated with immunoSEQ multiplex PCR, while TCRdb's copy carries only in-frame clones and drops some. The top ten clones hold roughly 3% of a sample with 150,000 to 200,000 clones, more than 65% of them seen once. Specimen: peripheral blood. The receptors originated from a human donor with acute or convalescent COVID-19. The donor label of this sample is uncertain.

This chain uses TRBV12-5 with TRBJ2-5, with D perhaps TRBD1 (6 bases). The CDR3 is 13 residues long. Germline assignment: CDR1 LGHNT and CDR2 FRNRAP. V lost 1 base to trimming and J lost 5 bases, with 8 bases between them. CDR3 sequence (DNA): TGTGCTAGTGGTTTGGGGGGGCGGGAGACCCAGTACTTC. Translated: CASGLGGRETQYF. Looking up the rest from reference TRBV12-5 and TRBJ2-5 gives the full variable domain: DARVTQTPRHKVTEMGQEVTMRCQPILGHNTVFWYRQTMMQGLELLAYFRNRAPLDDSGMPKDRFSAEMPDATLATLKIQPSEPRDSAVYFCASGLGGRETQYFGPGTRLLVL.

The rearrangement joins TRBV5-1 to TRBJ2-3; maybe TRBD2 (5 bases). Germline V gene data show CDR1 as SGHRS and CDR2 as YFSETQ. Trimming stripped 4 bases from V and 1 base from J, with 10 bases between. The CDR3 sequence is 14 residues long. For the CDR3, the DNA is TGCGCCAGCAGCCCCGGACTGCGCACAGATACGCAGTATTTT. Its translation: CASSPGLRTDTQYF.

The CDR3 DNA reads as TGTGCCAGCGGGGAGAGTAGAGACCGTACTGAAGCTTTCTTT. Amino acids: CASGESRDRTEAFF. The gene calls are TRBV6-5 and TRBJ1-1; D is undetermined. The V gene's germline CDR1 is MNHEY and CDR2 SVGAGI. The V end lost 8 bases, the J end lost 5 bases, and 18 bases lay between the germline ends. The CDR3 is made up of 14 amino acids.

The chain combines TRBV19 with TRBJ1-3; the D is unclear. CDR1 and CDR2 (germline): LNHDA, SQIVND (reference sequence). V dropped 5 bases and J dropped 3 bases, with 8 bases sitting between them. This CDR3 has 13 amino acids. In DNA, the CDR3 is TGTGCCAGTAGTCAATCGGGTGGAAACACCATATATTTT. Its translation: CASSQSGGNTIYF.

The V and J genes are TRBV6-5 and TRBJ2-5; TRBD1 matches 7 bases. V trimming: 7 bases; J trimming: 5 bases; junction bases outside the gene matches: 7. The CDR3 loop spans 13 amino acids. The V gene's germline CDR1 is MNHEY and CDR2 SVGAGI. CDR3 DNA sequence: TGTGCCAGCACTAGCAGGGGGTCGGAGACCCAGTACTTC. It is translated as CASTSRGSETQYF.

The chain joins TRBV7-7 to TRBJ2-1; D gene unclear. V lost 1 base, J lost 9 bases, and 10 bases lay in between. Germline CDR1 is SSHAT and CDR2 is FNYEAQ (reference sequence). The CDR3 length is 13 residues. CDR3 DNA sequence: TGTGCCAGCAGCTTAGTTTCCACAGCTGAGCAGTTCTTC. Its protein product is CASSLVSTAEQFF.

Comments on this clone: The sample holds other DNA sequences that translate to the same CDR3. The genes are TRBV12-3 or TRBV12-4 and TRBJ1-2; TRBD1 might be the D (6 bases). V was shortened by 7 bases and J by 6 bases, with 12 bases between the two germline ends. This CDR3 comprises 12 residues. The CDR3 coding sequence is TGTGCCAGCAACAACAGGGTTGATGGCTACACCTTC. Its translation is CASNNRVDGYTF.

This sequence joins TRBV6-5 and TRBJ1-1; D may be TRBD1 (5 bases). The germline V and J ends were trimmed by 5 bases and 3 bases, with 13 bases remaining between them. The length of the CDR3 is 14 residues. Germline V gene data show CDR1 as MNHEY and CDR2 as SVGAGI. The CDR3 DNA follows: TGTGCCAGCAGTAAACGGGGGAGGGACACTGAAGCTTTCTTT. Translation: CASSKRGRDTEAFF.

The CDR3 DNA reads TGTGCCAGCACCCTACGAGAGGGCAGGAGAGCTTTCTTT. Protein: CASTLREGRRAFF. This rearrangement joins TRBV6-5 to TRBJ1-1; D unclear. The CDR3 is 13 amino acids. V was cut by 7 bases and J by 10 bases, with 19 bases left in between. Germline CDR1 is MNHEY and CDR2 is SVGAGI.

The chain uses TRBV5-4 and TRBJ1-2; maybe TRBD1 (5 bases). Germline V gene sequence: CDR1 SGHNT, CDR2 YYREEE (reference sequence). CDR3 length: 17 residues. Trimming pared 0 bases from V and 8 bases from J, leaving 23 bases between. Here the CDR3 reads CASSLANPTDSYRGYTF. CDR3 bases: TGTGCCAGCAGCTTGGCCAATCCGACAGATTCATATCGCGGCTACACCTTC.

The CDR3 coding sequence is TGTGCCAGTTCCAGCGGGAGGGCCTCTTACGAGCAGTACTTC. Residues: CASSSGRASYEQYF. V and J are TRBV19 and TRBJ2-7; 10 nucleotides align to TRBD2. This CDR3 is built from 14 residues. Germline V gives CDR1 LNHDA, CDR2 SQIVND (reference sequence). Germline trimming cut 8 bases from V and 4 bases from J; bases unmatched to any gene: 8.

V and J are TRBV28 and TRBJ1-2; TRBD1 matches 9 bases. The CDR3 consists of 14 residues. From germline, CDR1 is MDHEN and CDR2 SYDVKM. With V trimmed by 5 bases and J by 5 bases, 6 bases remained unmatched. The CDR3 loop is CASSPRDRVYGYTF. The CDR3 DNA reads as TGTGCCAGCAGTCCCCGGGACAGGGTATATGGCTACACCTTC.

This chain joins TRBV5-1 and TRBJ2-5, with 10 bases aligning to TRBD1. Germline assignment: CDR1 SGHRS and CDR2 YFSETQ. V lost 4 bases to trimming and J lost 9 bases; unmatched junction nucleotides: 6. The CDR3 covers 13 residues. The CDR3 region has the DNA TGCGCCAGCAGCCGTGGACAGGGGGAGCCCCAGTACTTC. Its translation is CASSRGQGEPQYF.

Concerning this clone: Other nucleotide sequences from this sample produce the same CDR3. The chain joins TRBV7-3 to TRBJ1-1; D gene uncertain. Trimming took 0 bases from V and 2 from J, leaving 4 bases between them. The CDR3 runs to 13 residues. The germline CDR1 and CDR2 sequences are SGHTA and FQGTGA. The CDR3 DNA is TGTGCCAGCAGCTTAACGGGCAACACTGAAGCTTTCTTT. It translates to CASSLTGNTEAFF.

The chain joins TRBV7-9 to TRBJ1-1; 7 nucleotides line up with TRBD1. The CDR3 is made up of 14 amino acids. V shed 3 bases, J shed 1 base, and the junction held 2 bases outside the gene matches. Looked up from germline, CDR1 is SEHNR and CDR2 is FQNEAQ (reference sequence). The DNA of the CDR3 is TGTGCCAGCAGCTTGGGGACAGAGAACACTGAAGCTTTCTTT. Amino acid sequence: CASSLGTENTEAFF.

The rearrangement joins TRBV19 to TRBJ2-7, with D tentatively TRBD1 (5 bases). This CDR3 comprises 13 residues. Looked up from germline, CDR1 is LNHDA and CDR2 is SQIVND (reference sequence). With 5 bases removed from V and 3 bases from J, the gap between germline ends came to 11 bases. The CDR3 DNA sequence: TGTGCCAGTAGTGTACAGGACGGCTACGAGCAGTACTTC. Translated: CASSVQDGYEQYF.

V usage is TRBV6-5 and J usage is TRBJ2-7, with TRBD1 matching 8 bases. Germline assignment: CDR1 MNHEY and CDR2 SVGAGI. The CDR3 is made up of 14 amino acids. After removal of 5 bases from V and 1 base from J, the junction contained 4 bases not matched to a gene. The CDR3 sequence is CASSPWDRSYEQYF. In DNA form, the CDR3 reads TGTGCCAGCAGTCCCTGGGACAGGTCCTACGAGCAGTACTTC.

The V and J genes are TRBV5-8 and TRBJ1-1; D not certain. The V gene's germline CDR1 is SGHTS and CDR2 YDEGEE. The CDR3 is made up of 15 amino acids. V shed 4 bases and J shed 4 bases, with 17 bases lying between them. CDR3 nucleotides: TGTGCCAGCAGCCCCCTTACGGCAGGTATCACTGAAGCTTTCTTT. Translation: CASSPLTAGITEAFF.

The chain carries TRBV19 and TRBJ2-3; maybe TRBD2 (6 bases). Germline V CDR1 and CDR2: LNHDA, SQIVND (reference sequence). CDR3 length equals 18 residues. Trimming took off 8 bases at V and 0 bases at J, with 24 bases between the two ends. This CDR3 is CASRIKGIAVFSTDTQYF. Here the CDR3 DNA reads TGTGCCAGTCGCATCAAGGGCATAGCGGTCTTCAGCACAGATACGCAGTATTTT.

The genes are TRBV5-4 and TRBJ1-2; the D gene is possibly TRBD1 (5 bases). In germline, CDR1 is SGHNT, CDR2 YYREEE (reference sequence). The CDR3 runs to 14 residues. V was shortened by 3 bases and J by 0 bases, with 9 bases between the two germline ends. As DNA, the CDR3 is TGTGCCAGCAGCTCGGGGGGAACTAACTATGGCTACACCTTC. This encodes CASSSGGTNYGYTF.

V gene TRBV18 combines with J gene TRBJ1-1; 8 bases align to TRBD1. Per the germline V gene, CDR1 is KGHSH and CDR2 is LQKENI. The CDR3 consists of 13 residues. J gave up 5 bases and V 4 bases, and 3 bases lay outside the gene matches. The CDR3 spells CASSLRQGTEAFF. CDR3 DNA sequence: TGTGCCAGCTCACTTCGACAGGGGACTGAAGCTTTCTTT.

The DNA for the CDR3 is TGCGCCAGCAGCCGGGACAGGCGCAACACCGGGGAGCTGTTTTTT. The encoded protein is CASSRDRRNTGELFF. The genes are TRBV5-1 and TRBJ2-2; 8 bases are a match to TRBD1. This CDR3 region has 15 residues. Trimming took 4 bases from V and 2 from J; bases not matched to a gene: 4. CDR1 and CDR2 from the germline V gene are SGHRS and YFSETQ. Full variable domain (remainder filled in from reference TRBV5-1 and TRBJ2-2): KAGVTQTPRYLIKTRGQQVTLSCSPISGHRSVSWYQQTPGQGLQFLFEYFSETQRNKGNFPGRFSGRQFSNSRSEMNVSTLELGDSALYLCASSRDRRNTGELFFGEGSRLTVL.

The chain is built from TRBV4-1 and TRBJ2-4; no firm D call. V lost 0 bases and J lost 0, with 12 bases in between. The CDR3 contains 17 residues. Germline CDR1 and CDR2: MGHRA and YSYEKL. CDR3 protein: CASSQDLGQVAKNIQYF. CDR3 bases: TGCGCCAGCAGCCAAGATCTTGGTCAGGTAGCCAAAAACATTCAGTACTTC.

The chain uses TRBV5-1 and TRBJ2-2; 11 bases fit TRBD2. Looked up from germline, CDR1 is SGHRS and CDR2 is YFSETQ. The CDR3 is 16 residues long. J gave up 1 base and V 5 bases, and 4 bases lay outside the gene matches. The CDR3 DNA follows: TGCGCCAGCAGACTACTAGCGGGGGAGAACACCGGGGAGCTGTTTTTT. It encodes CASRLLAGENTGELFF.

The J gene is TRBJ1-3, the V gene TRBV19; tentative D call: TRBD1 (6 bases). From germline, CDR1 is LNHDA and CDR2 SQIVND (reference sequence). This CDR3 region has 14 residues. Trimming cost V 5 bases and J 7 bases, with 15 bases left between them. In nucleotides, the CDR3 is TGTGCCAGTAGTTCCCGGGACAAGACCAACACCATATATTTT. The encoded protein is CASSSRDKTNTIYF.

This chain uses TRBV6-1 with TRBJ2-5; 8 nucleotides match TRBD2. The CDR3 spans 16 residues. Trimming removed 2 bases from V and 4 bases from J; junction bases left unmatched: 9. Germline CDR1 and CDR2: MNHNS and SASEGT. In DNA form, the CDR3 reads TGTGCCAGCAGTGAACCGCTCACGGGAGGGGGAGAGACCCAGTACTTC. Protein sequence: CASSEPLTGGGETQYF.

The CDR3 DNA reads as TGTGCCAGCAGTGAAACAGGGAGAGGCAATCAGCCCCAGCATTTT. Protein: CASSETGRGNQPQHF. The rearrangement joins TRBV25-1 to TRBJ1-5, with a tentative D call TRBD1 (6 bases). Trimming took off 2 bases at V and 2 bases at J, with 10 bases between the two ends. CDR1 and CDR2 (germline): MGHDK, SYGVNS. The CDR3 loop spans 15 amino acids.

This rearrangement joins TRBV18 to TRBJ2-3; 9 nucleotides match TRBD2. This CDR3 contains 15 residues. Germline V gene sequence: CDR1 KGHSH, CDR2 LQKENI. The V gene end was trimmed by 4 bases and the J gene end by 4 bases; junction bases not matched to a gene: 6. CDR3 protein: CASSQGGGAADTQYF. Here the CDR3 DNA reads TGTGCCAGCTCACAAGGCGGGGGGGCAGCAGATACGCAGTATTTT. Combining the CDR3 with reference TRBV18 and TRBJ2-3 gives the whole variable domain NAGVMQNPRHLVRRRGQEARLRCSPMKGHSHVYWYRQLPEEGLKFMVYLQKENIIDESGMPKERFSAEFPKEGPSILRIQQVVRGDSAAYFCASSQGGGAADTQYFGPGTRLTVL.